This is a list of T cell receptor beta chains from one sample in a study of human T cells and chemical hapten exposure. Via MiXCR, TCRdb re-called the RACE reads, giving one row per CDR3 protein. This sample has roughly 380,000 distinct CDR3 sequences, with 4% to 6% found just once. Material: whole blood, obtained in connection with sensitization to the hapten diphenylcyclopropenone (DPC). The receptors were gathered from a woman aged 45 to 65 with alopecia areata. Some clones in this sample may be carry-over from other donors' samples. Both conserved end residues are part of each CDR3. The order of the fields is V gene, clone size, J gene, D gene, CDR3 protein, CDR3 DNA. A D gene is named only where the DNA matches it firmly. Clone size, where shown, is once, few, many, or a class for clones that have expanded.

V: TRBV29-1; size: many; J: TRBJ2-1; D: .; CDR3: CSVGQGGNEQFF; DNA: TGCAGCGTTGGGCAGGGGGGCAATGAGCAGTTCTTC
V: TRBV12-5; size: few; J: TRBJ2-1; D: .; CDR3: CASGHHNEQFF; DNA: TGTGCTAGTGGCCATCACAATGAGCAGTTCTTC
V: TRBV9; size: many; J: TRBJ2-4; D: .; CDR3: CASSPHLSPESLRNIQYF; DNA: TGTGCCAGCAGCCCTCACCTCTCCCCTGAATCATTGAGGAACATTCAGTACTTC
V: TRBV6-1; size: few; J: TRBJ1-4; D: .; CDR3: CASVEGVKEKLFF; DNA: TGTGCCAGCGTAGAAGGTGTTAAGGAAAAACTGTTTTTT
V: TRBV29-1; size: many; J: TRBJ1-6; D: TRBD1; CDR3: CSVGGQANSPLHF; DNA: TGCAGCGTTGGAGGACAGGCAAATTCACCCCTCCACTTT
V: TRBV29-1; size: many; J: TRBJ2-1; D: .; CDR3: CSVEDTSHNEQFF; DNA: TGCAGCGTTGAAGATACGAGCCACAATGAGCAGTTCTTC
V: TRBV20-1; size: few; J: TRBJ1-2; D: TRBD1; CDR3: CSAPGTAYYGYTF; DNA: TGCAGTGCTCCAGGGACAGCATACTATGGCTACACCTTC
V: TRBV12-3/TRBV12-4; size: many; J: TRBJ2-1; D: .; CDR3: CASSFGNEQFF; DNA: TGTGCCAGCAGTTTTGGGAATGAGCAGTTCTTC
V: TRBV6-6; size: .; J: TRBJ2-7; D: TRBD1; CDR3: CASSYPTGGLYF; DNA: TGTGCCAGCAGTTACCCGACAGGGGGTTTGTACTTC
V: TRBV9; size: .; J: TRBJ1-5; D: .; CDR3: CASSEGGVSNQPQHF; DNA: TGTGCCAGCAGCGAGGGGGGAGTTAGCAATCAGCCCCAGCATTTT
V: TRBV19; size: many; J: TRBJ2-1; D: TRBD2; CDR3: CASSPSGGPNNEQFF; DNA: TGTGCCAGTAGTCCTAGCGGGGGGCCCAACAATGAGCAGTTCTTC
V: TRBV6-1; size: many; J: TRBJ1-5; D: .; CDR3: CASSAGVGQPQHF; DNA: TGTGCCAGCAGTGCTGGGGTAGGGCAGCCCCAGCATTTT
V: TRBV28; size: few; J: TRBJ1-1; D: .; CDR3: CATGGRDTEAFF; DNA: TGTGCCACTGGTGGGAGGGACACTGAAGCTTTCTTT
V: TRBV2; size: few; J: TRBJ2-5; D: TRBD1; CDR3: CASNRRGRETQYF; DNA: TGTGCCAGCAATCGTAGGGGGCGAGAGACCCAGTACTTC
V: TRBV7-6; size: many; J: TRBJ2-3; D: .; CDR3: CASSPPLVGPDTQYF; DNA: TGTGCCAGCAGCCCCCCCCTAGTGGGGCCAGATACGCAGTATTTT
V: TRBV20-1; size: many; J: TRBJ1-1; D: TRBD1; CDR3: CSAHRGNTEAFF; DNA: TGCAGTGCTCACAGGGGTAACACTGAAGCTTTCTTT
V: TRBV7-6; size: many; J: TRBJ2-6; D: .; CDR3: CASSSGRETGANVLTF; DNA: TGTGCCAGCAGCTCCGGAAGGGAGACTGGGGCCAACGTCCTGACTTTC
V: TRBV30; size: .; J: TRBJ2-3; D: .; CDR3: CAWSDGQWLTDTQYF; DNA: TGTGCCTGGAGCGATGGACAGTGGCTCACAGATACGCAGTATTTT
V: TRBV25-1; size: many; J: TRBJ1-1; D: .; CDR3: CASTPGHGGAEAFF; DNA: TGTGCCAGCACCCCGGGACACGGTGGGGCTGAAGCTTTCTTT
V: TRBV27; size: many; J: TRBJ2-6; D: .; CDR3: CASSTTTWGANVLTF; DNA: TGTGCCAGCAGTACAACAACGTGGGGGGCCAACGTCCTGACTTTC
V: TRBV12-3/TRBV12-4; size: many; J: TRBJ2-1; D: TRBD2; CDR3: CASSQGLAGSDEQFF; DNA: TGTGCCAGCAGTCAGGGACTAGCGGGAAGCGATGAGCAGTTCTTC
V: TRBV14; size: many; J: TRBJ2-1; D: TRBD2; CDR3: CASSRETSGGLYNEQFF; DNA: TGTGCCAGCAGCCGAGAGACTAGCGGGGGCCTATACAATGAGCAGTTCTTC
V: TRBV20-1; size: many; J: TRBJ1-2; D: .; CDR3: CSAPSVGYTF; DNA: TGCAGTGCTCCCAGCGTCGGCTACACCTTC
V: TRBV7-2; size: many; J: TRBJ1-5; D: .; CDR3: CASSARTVSNQPQHF; DNA: TGTGCCAGCAGCGCGAGGACAGTTAGCAATCAGCCCCAGCATTTT